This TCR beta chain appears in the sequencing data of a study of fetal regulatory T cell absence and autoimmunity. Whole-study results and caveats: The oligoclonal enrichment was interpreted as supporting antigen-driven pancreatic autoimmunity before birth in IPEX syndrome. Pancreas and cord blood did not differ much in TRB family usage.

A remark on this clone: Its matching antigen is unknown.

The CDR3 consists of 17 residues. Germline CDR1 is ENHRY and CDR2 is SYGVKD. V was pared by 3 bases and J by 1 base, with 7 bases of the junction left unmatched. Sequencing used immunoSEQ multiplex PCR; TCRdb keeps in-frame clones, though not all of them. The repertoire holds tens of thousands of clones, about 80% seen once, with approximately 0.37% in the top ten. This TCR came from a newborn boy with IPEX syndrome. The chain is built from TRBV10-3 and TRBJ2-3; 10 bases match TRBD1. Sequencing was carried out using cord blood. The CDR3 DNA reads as TGTGCCATCAGTGATCCGGTCGGGACAGGGGGCACAGATACGCAGTATTTT. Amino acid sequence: CAISDPVGTGGTDTQYF.